This entry lists 17 T cell receptor beta chains sequenced from one sample in a study of OX40 agonist ivuxolimab in advanced cancers. Clones were read by immunoSEQ multiplex PCR, and TCRdb kept only the in-frame ones, dropping some. The repertoire holds about 70,000 clones, about 85% seen once, with 4.5% to 6% in the top ten. The input for sequencing was CD4+ or CD8+ T cells sorted from blood, taken in a trial of the OX40 agonist ivuxolimab. The receptors were sampled from an adult with an advanced solid tumor such as melanoma, head and neck, liver or kidney cancer.

The sample holds one count of this clone. The J gene is TRBJ2-2, the V gene TRBV25-1; the D gene is possibly TRBD2 (6 bases). CDR3 length: 14 amino acids. Germline V gene lookup returns CDR1 MGHDK and CDR2 SYGVNS. The ends were cut back, 1 base at V and 3 bases at J, with 6 bases in the middle. The CDR3: CASSEWGDTGELFF. The DNA for the CDR3 is TGTGCCAGCAGTGAATGGGGGGACACCGGGGAGCTGTTTTTT. Variable domain in full (rest from reference TRBV25-1 and TRBJ2-2): EADIYQTPRYLVIGTGKKITLECSQTMGHDKMYWYQQDPGMELHLIHYSYGVNSTEKGDLSSESTVSRIRTEHFPLTLESARPSHTSQYLCASSEWGDTGELFFGEGSRLTVL.

There are a few counts of this clone. The genes are TRBV6-6 and TRBJ2-2, with D tentatively TRBD1 (6 bases). Germline values: CDR1 MNHNY, CDR2 SVGAGI (reference sequence). The CDR3 totals 16 residues. Trimming stripped 6 bases from V and 4 bases from J, with 18 bases between. CDR3: CASRKQGSTSTGELFF. For the CDR3, the DNA is TGTGCCAGCAGGAAACAGGGCTCAACCTCCACCGGGGAGCTGTTTTTT.

CDR3 residues: CSVGTSGRGGDTQYF. The CDR3 bases are TGCAGCGTCGGGACTAGCGGGAGGGGGGGAGATACGCAGTATTTT. The rearrangement links TRBV29-1 to TRBJ2-3; 16 bases agree with TRBD2. CDR3 length equals 15 residues. J was trimmed by 5 bases and V by 6 bases; bases with no gene match: 5. The germline V gene encodes CDR1 SQVTM and CDR2 ANQGSEA.

The chain is built from TRBV11-3 and TRBJ2-1; 7 bases match TRBD2. Germline lookup yields CDR1 SGHNT and CDR2 YENEEA. The CDR3 has 13 amino acids. The V and J ends lost 5 bases and 7 bases, in that order; junction bases with no gene match: 5. CDR3 sequence reads: CASSQRLANEQFF. In DNA, the CDR3 is TGTGCCAGCAGCCAACGACTAGCAAATGAGCAGTTCTTC. Using reference TRBV11-3 and TRBJ2-1 for the parts outside the CDR3, the full variable domain is EAGVVQSPRYKIIEKKQPVAFWCNPISGHNTLYWYLQNLGQGPELLIRYENEEAVDDSQLPKDRFSAERLKGVDSTLKIQPAELGDSAVYLCASSQRLANEQFFGPGTRLTVL.

The chain carries TRBV27 and TRBJ2-7; D is perhaps TRBD1 (6 bases). Looked up from germline, CDR1 is MNHEY and CDR2 is SMNVEV (reference sequence). The V gene lost 7 bases and the J gene lost 2 bases, with 15 bases spanning the gap. CDR3 length: 14 amino acids. CDR3 residues: CASTLRSGAYEQYF. The CDR3 DNA follows: TGTGCCAGCACCTTGAGATCAGGGGCCTACGAGCAGTACTTC.

The CDR3 nucleotides read TGTGCCAGCAGCAACGGACGGGGCTACCCGACCGGGGAGCTGTTTTTT. It specifies CASSNGRGYPTGELFF. This sequence joins TRBV5-4 and TRBJ2-2; D tentatively reads TRBD1 or TRBD2 (5 bases each). V gave up 4 bases and J gave up 5 bases, with 18 bases separating them. There are 16 residues in the CDR3. Germline V gene sequence: CDR1 SGHNT, CDR2 YYREEE (reference sequence).

The gene calls are TRBV18 and TRBJ2-5, with 9 nucleotides matching TRBD1. CDR3 length: 15 residues. The junction had 9 bases not matched to a gene; V was cut back by 5 bases and J by 5 bases. The germline gives CDR1 KGHSH, CDR2 LQKENI. The chain's CDR3 is CASSGTGSVRETQYF. In DNA, the CDR3 is TGTGCCAGCTCAGGGACAGGGAGTGTGCGGGAGACCCAGTACTTC. The variable domain in full, completed from reference TRBV18 and TRBJ2-5, reads NAGVMQNPRHLVRRRGQEARLRCSPMKGHSHVYWYRQLPEEGLKFMVYLQKENIIDESGMPKERFSAEFPKEGPSILRIQQVVRGDSAAYFCASSGTGSVRETQYFGPGTRLLVL.

The chain has TRBV6-9 and TRBJ1-5; 8 nucleotides agree with TRBD1. The CDR3 is 15 residues long. Germline V lookup: CDR1 MNHGY, CDR2 SVAAGI. The V and J ends lost 7 bases and 1 base, in that order; junction bases with no gene match: 6. The CDR3 DNA reads TGTGCCAGCATTGACAGGGGCCGGAGCAATCAGCCCCAGCATTTT. Residues: CASIDRGRSNQPQHF.

The chain is built from TRBV9 and TRBJ2-7, with D perhaps TRBD2 (7 bases). The length of the CDR3 is 14 residues. The V gene lost 7 bases and the J gene lost 3 bases, with 17 bases spanning the gap. Germline CDR1 is SGDLS and CDR2 is YYNGEE. Written as DNA, the CDR3 is TGTGCCAGCGCCCTGGGGGGCGGGAGCTACGAGCAGTACTTC. It encodes CASALGGGSYEQYF. Full variable domain (outside the CDR3, taken from reference TRBV9 and TRBJ2-7): DSGVTQTPKHLITATGQRVTLRCSPRSGDLSVYWYQQSLDQGLQFLIQYYNGEERAKGNILERFSAQQFPDLHSELNLSSLELGDSALYFCASALGGGSYEQYFGPGTRLTVT.

This clone was recorded a few times. The chain couples TRBV7-8 to TRBJ2-2; TRBD1 matches 7 bases. CDR1 and CDR2 (germline): SGHVS, FQNEAQ. Trimming cost V 6 bases and J 6 bases; bases outside gene matches: 13. CDR3 length equals 16 residues. The CDR3 DNA reads TGTGCCAGCAGACCGACGGGACAGTACCCCCCCGGGGAGCTGTTTTTT. This codes for CASRPTGQYPPGELFF.

This clone is a singleton in its sample. The rearrangement uses TRBV23-1 and TRBJ2-7; D remains unclear. TRBV23-1 is filed as an ORF, its function uncertain. Trimming shortened V by 0 bases and J by 1 base, and 16 bases separated the two germline ends. There are 17 residues in the CDR3. The CDR3 DNA reads as TGCGCCAGCAGTCAATCAGGGCCGGGTTATCGATCCTACGAGCAGTACTTC. It specifies CASSQSGPGYRSYEQYF.

V and J are TRBV10-1 and TRBJ2-3; a weak D match, TRBD1 (6 bases). V was trimmed by 0 bases and J by 5 bases, leaving 9 bases between them. Per germline, CDR1 WNHNN and CDR2 SYGVQD (reference sequence). The CDR3 runs to 14 residues. This chain's CDR3 is CASSESSQGDTQYF. The CDR3 nucleotides are TGCGCCAGCAGTGAGTCATCACAGGGAGATACGCAGTATTTT.

The rearrangement joins TRBV7-2 to TRBJ2-3; D not certain. Germline V CDR1 and CDR2: SGHTA, FQGNSA. Trimming pared 2 bases from V and 4 bases from J, leaving 13 bases between. The CDR3 is made up of 15 amino acids. CDR3 loop: CASSLSPVVADTQYF. CDR3 sequence (DNA): TGTGCCAGCAGCTTAAGTCCGGTAGTGGCAGATACGCAGTATTTT.

V and J are TRBV10-1 and TRBJ2-3; the D is unclear. V lost 0 bases and J lost 3, with 1 base in between. Germline-derived CDR1 and CDR2 are WNHNN and SYGVQD (reference sequence). The CDR3 consists of 12 residues. This CDR3 is CASSESTDTQYF. CDR3 bases: TGCGCCAGCAGTGAGTCAACAGATACGCAGTATTTT.

The chain combines TRBV7-3 with TRBJ2-7; D is ambiguous. The length of the CDR3 is 12 residues. The germline V gene has CDR1 SGHTA and CDR2 FQGTGA. Between the trimmed V and J ends, which lost 2 bases and 4 bases, there was a span of 6 bases. CDR3 nucleotide sequence: TGTGCCAGCAGCTTAGTTGAGTACGAGCAGTACTTC. Amino acid sequence: CASSLVEYEQYF.

The chain combines TRBV5-6 with TRBJ1-2, with a possible D match to TRBD1 (5 bases). Deletions cut 0 bases from V and 4 bases from J, with 19 bases between. Germline lookup yields CDR1 SGHDT and CDR2 YYEEEE. The CDR3 runs to 17 residues. CDR3 sequence reads: CASSLEGRTSDSYGYTF. The CDR3 bases are TGTGCCAGCAGCTTGGAGGGACGGACCTCGGATAGCTATGGCTACACCTTC.

The gene calls are TRBV19 and TRBJ1-5; D may be TRBD1 (5 bases). There are 15 residues in the CDR3. Looked up from germline, CDR1 is LNHDA and CDR2 is SQIVND (reference sequence). Between the trimmed V and J ends, which lost 6 bases and 0 bases, there was a span of 12 bases. CDR3: CASRIGGNSNQPQHF. Written as DNA, the CDR3 is TGTGCCAGTAGAATCGGGGGAAATAGCAATCAGCCCCAGCATTTT.